This T cell receptor beta chain was captured by sequencing in a study of T cell responses to AZD1222 COVID-19 vaccine. Overall study results and limits: Donors, mostly white British, included more females; clonal diversity was possibly underestimated. Across the whole spike, CD4 TCRs peaked at regions 160-218 and 743-854. Variant regions that are unmutated are reportedly the target of nearly half of spike-specific TCRs. Spike-specific TCR repertoires showed rising breadth and depth after two AZD1222 doses.

This clone occurred a few times. Its specificity is not known. Only in-frame clones appear in the TCRdb table, and some are missing; sequencing was by immunoSEQ multiplex PCR. The repertoire holds almost 80,000 clones, with approximately 90% as singletons. Trimming stripped 2 bases from V and 2 bases from J, with 12 bases between. The CDR3 runs to 15 residues. From germline, CDR1 is SGHTA and CDR2 FQGNSA. The sample was peripheral blood, taken on day 0 of AZD1222 vaccination. The sequence derives from an adult in good health. The V gene is TRBV7-2, the J gene TRBJ1-2; no clear D gene. The CDR3 spells CASSLSSGRNYGYTF. CDR3 sequence (DNA): TGTGCCAGCAGCTTAAGTTCGGGCAGAAACTATGGCTACACCTTC.